Sequencing of this TCR beta chain was carried out in a study of molecular identifiers for immune sequencing clone quantification. The table lists this clonotype with a count of one. The antigen remains unidentified. A much larger clone sits a single nucleotide away, making a read error possible. Since no conserved phenylalanine or tryptophan closes the CDR3, a read error is the likely cause. CDR1 MNHEY and CDR2 SMNVEV come from the germline V gene (reference sequence). There are 13 residues in the CDR3. The V gene lost 2 bases and the J gene lost 2 bases, with 7 bases spanning the gap. Previously reported methods and listed TCR primers produced the bulk TCR libraries. TCRdb re-called the PCR reads through MiXCR, storing one row per CDR3 protein. The sample yields 88,000 or so distinct CDR3 sequences, roughly a fifth seen once. Overall study results and limits: Beyond 20 RNA copies, clones held over 97% of effector molecules, compared with under 1% in naive cells. Jurkat TCR RNA from one cell was spiked into approximately 930,000 naive cells, and it was reportedly detectable there.

Naive CD8 T cells were picked out by sorting for CD8+CD4-CCR7+CD45RA+. The chain carries TRBV27 and TRBJ2-7; either TRBD1 or TRBD2 may supply D (5 bases each). This TCR was recovered from a human donor in good health. Some libraries in this study had Jurkat cell RNA spiked in. Material: naive CD8+ T cells from blood, with Jurkat cell RNA spiked in. Subset denoted: FACS-sorted CD8+CD4-CCR7+CD45RA+ naive T cells. CDR3 nucleotide sequence: TGTGCCAGCAGTTTAAGGGGACCCTACGAGCAGTACTCC. Its translation is CASSLRGPYEQYS.